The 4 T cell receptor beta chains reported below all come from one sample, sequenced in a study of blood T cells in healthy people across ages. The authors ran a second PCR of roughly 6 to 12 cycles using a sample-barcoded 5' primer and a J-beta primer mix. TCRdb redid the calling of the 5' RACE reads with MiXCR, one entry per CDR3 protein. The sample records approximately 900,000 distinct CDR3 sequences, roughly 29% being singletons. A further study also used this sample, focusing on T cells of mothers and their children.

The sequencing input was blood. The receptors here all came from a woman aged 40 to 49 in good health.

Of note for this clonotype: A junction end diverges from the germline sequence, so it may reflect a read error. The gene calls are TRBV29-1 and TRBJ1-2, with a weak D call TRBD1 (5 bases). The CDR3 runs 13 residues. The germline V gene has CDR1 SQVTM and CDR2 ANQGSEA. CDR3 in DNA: TGCAGGGTTGAATTGGGGTTGGGGGTTGGTTACACCTTC. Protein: CRVELGLGVGYTF.

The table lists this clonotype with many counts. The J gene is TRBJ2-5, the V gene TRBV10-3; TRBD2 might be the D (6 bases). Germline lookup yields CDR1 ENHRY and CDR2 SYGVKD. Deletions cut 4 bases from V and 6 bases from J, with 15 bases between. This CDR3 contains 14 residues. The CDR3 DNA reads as TGTGCCATCAGTGTGGGCTCGGGAGTGCAGACCCAGTACTTC. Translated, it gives CAISVGSGVQTQYF.

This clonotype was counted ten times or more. CDR3 sequence: CASSGRGLETQYF. CDR3 coding DNA: TGTGCCAGCAGTGGCCGGGGATTAGAGACCCAGTACTTC. This sequence joins TRBV12-3 or TRBV12-4 and TRBJ2-5, with a weak D call TRBD2 (5 bases). The CDR3 spans 13 residues. Trimming took off 5 bases at V and 4 bases at J, with 11 bases between the two ends.

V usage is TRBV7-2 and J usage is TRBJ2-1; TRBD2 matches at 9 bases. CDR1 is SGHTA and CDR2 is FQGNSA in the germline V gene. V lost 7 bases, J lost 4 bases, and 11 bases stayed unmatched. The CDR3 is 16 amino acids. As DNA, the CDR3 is TGTGCCAGCACCCACTGGGGGGCGGGAGGGTACAATGAGCAGTTCTTC. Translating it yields CASTHWGAGGYNEQFF.